The text below deals with one T cell receptor beta chain. This clonotype was picked up many times. No antigen is known for it. No base-level quality is on record; no much larger clone is a single base apart. V and J are truncated by 3 bases and 6 bases respectively, leaving an intervening sequence of 9 bases. Sequences DFQATT (CDR1) and SNEGSKA (CDR2) are obtained from the germline V gene (reference sequence). There are 13 amino acids in the CDR3, from cysteine to phenylalanine inclusive. The DNA shown is the 39-base CDR3, in frame from base 1. The sample originates from a study of CD8 T cells in ankylosing spondylitis (dated by TCRdb to about 2017). About the investigation overall: The study profiled T cell receptor beta repertoires in healthy donors and ankylosing spondylitis patients to find disease-linked TCR variants. Peripheral blood was sampled, and synovial fluid was also collected from ankylosing spondylitis patients. The full study cohort was made up of approximately 27 ankylosing spondylitis patients and about a hundred healthy donors.

The paper as a whole reports these results and caveats: A TCR beta motif of fewer than 10 highly homologous amino acid variants appeared characteristic of blood from ankylosing spondylitis patients. The disease-linked clones showed a CD8+ phenotype and occurred at relatively low frequencies in peripheral blood. The disease-linked clones were reported as significantly enriched in matched synovial fluid samples from ankylosing spondylitis patients. Some motif variants had previously been reported in the synovial fluid and blood of reactive arthritis patients, which suggests shared mechanisms of disease initiation.

The data were produced on an Illumina HiSeq 2500. Quantitative 5'-RACE with molecular barcodes was used to prepare TCR beta libraries. As for the authors' bioinformatics: To identify disease-linked TCR variants, a new computational method was used, one built on a probabilistic model of VDJ rearrangement. TCRdb handled the public reads itself, with Q25 trimming in fastp and clone calling in MiXCR, and kept productive beta chains. Rows with one shared CDR3 protein collapse into an entry with the most common genes and DNA. TCRdb, not the authors, supplied the V and J calls. Recorded for this sample are about 540,000 distinct CDR3 sequences; 10% to 15% of them occurred a single time. About 6.5% of the sample lies in the top ten.

The chain links TRBV20-1 with TRBJ1-6; TRBD1 is possibly the D segment (5 matching bases). This receptor was identified in a male donor with ankylosing spondylitis. Sample: blood, either unsorted or a sorted T cell fraction (not recorded which). DNA sequence: TGCAGTGCTAGCGCGGGGGGTAATTCACCCCTCCACTTT. Its protein is CSASAGGNSPLHF.